Listed here are 17 T cell receptor beta chains from one sample, sequenced in a study of shared clonotypes between healthy human individuals (dated by TCRdb to 2019 to 2021). The library was built by means of the immunoSEQ multiplex PCR assay. In its TCRdb copy, this immuneACCESS table keeps in-frame sequences only and misses some clones. Where compared with another copy, unresolved V genes explain less than half of these, and the others have no known cause. The table for this sample lists about 1 million clones; under 80% of them were counted only once. Approximately 1.5% of the sample is taken by the ten largest. The sequenced sample was memory CD4+ T cells sorted from blood. The cell subset or site label for this specimen denotes: CD45RA-negative fraction. Receptors were obtained from a man aged 18 to 29 in good health.

V is TRBV19 and J is TRBJ2-7; D possibly corresponds to TRBD2 (6 bases). The CDR3 is 14 residues long. The V and J ends lost 4 bases and 0 bases respectively, with 10 bases between them. From germline, CDR1 is LNHDA and CDR2 SQIVND (reference sequence). The CDR3: CASSSWGDSYEQYF. Written as DNA, the CDR3 is TGTGCCAGTAGTAGTTGGGGGGACTCCTACGAGCAGTACTTC.

The chain has TRBV9 and TRBJ2-1; a weak D match, TRBD2 (5 bases). CDR1 and CDR2 from the germline V gene are SGDLS and YYNGEE. The V end was cut by 4 bases, the J end by 0 bases, with 14 bases between. The CDR3 contains 16 residues. The CDR3 spells CASSPRTQSSYNEQFF. The CDR3 nucleotides read TGTGCCAGCAGCCCCCGGACTCAGAGCTCCTACAATGAGCAGTTCTTC.

This clone came up many times. CDR3 amino acids: CASSSTAGGAGANVLTF. As DNA, the CDR3 is TGTGCCAGCAGCTCGACCGCGGGGGGTGCCGGGGCCAACGTCCTGACTTTC. J is TRBJ2-6 and V is TRBV7-6, with 8 nucleotides matching TRBD2. V lost 4 bases, J lost 4 bases, and 9 bases stayed unmatched. In germline, CDR1 is SGHVS, CDR2 FNYEAQ. This CDR3 contains 17 residues.

The chain links TRBV19 to TRBJ2-5, with D tentatively TRBD2 (6 bases). The CDR3 is made up of 15 amino acids. Germline CDR1 LNHDA, CDR2 SQIVND (reference sequence). The ends were cut back, 4 bases at V and 4 bases at J, with 16 bases in the middle. DNA for the CDR3: TGTGCCAGTAGTAGAAGCCCGGGAGTCCGAGAGACCCAGTACTTC. Translating gives CASSRSPGVRETQYF.

The chain is built from TRBV9 and TRBJ2-5, with D perhaps TRBD1 or TRBD2 (5 bases each). The CDR3 runs to 16 residues. Germline values: CDR1 SGDLS, CDR2 YYNGEE. V dropped 4 bases and J dropped 5 bases, with 21 bases sitting between them. CDR3 in DNA: TGTGCCAGCAGCCTTGGGGCTCAAAAGGGGACGGAGACCCAGTACTTC. It yields the protein CASSLGAQKGTETQYF.

This chain joins TRBV7-2 and TRBJ1-3, with 9 nucleotides matching TRBD1. Germline V CDR1 and CDR2: SGHTA, FQGNSA. The junction had 11 bases not matched to a gene; V was cut back by 6 bases and J by 8 bases. CDR3 length equals 15 residues. The chain's CDR3 is CASSPPGQGKYTIYF. The CDR3, as DNA: TGTGCCAGCAGTCCTCCGGGACAGGGAAAATACACCATATATTTT.

This chain uses TRBV4-1 with TRBJ2-7; 7 bases are a match to TRBD2. Germline V gene data show CDR1 as MGHRA and CDR2 as YSYEKL. This CDR3 is built from 15 residues. The J segment lost 2 bases and the V segment lost 0 bases, leaving 4 bases of the junction unmatched. Here the CDR3 DNA reads TGCGCCAGCAGCCAAGAAGAGCGGGGAACCTACGAGCAGTACTTC. Encoded protein: CASSQEERGTYEQYF.

This chain connects TRBV10-2 to TRBJ1-3; no clear D. Trimming stripped 0 bases from V and 0 bases from J, with 9 bases between. Germline V gives CDR1 WSHSY, CDR2 SAAADI. The CDR3 runs 16 residues. The chain's CDR3 is CASSESSGHSGNTIYF. The DNA of the CDR3 is TGCGCCAGCAGTGAGTCCTCCGGGCACTCTGGAAACACCATATATTTT.

This clone came up a few times. The chain has TRBV6-1 and TRBJ2-2; D gene uncertain. Germline lookup yields CDR1 MNHNS and CDR2 SASEGT. Trimming took 6 bases from V and 7 from J, leaving 9 bases between them. This CDR3 contains 12 residues. The CDR3 DNA reads TGTGCCAGCAGCCCAATAGACGGGGAGCTGTTTTTT. It encodes CASSPIDGELFF.

The gene calls are TRBV12-5 and TRBJ1-5; the D is unclear. Looked up from germline, CDR1 is LGHNT and CDR2 is FRNRAP. V was pared by 0 bases and J by 4 bases, with 7 bases between. CDR3 length: 14 amino acids. The CDR3, as DNA: TGTGCTAGTGGTTTGGTATCCCAGAATCAGCCCCAGCATTTT. As protein: CASGLVSQNQPQHF.

The gene calls are TRBV10-3 and TRBJ2-1; the match to TRBD2 covers 14 bases. CDR1 is ENHRY, CDR2 SYGVKD, per germline. The V and J ends lost 6 bases and 2 bases, in that order; junction bases with no gene match: 6. This CDR3 is built from 17 residues. The DNA of the CDR3 is TGTGCCATCAGGTCCGGGACTAGCGGGGGCGCCTACAATGAGCAGTTCTTC. It yields the protein CAIRSGTSGGAYNEQFF.

The V and J genes are TRBV6-1 and TRBJ1-6; the match to TRBD1 covers 8 bases. The germline V gene encodes CDR1 MNHNS and CDR2 SASEGT. The CDR3 length is 14 residues. Trimming took 7 bases from V and 9 from J; bases not matched to a gene: 8. The DNA of the CDR3 is TGTGCCAGCAACGACGGACAGGGAACTTCACCCCTCCACTTT. Its protein is CASNDGQGTSPLHF.

This clone showed up just a few times. In nucleotides, the CDR3 is TGTGCCTGGAGTGTACTACGGCAGGGGGGGACTGAAGCTTTCTTT. Encoded protein: CAWSVLRQGGTEAFF. The chain links TRBV30 to TRBJ1-1; the match to TRBD1 covers 7 bases. CDR3 length: 15 amino acids. Losses at the gene ends were 0 bases for V and 5 bases for J; bases not matched to a gene: 9. Germline V CDR1 and CDR2: GTSNPN, SVGIG (reference sequence).

In regard to this clone: Other DNA sequences in this sample translate to the same CDR3. This CDR3 is CASSSGGSSYNEQFF. In DNA form, the CDR3 reads TGCGCCAGCAGTAGCGGCGGGAGCTCCTACAATGAGCAGTTCTTC. This chain links TRBV5-1 with TRBJ2-1; 7 bases map to TRBD2. Looked up from germline, CDR1 is SGHRS and CDR2 is YFSETQ. This CDR3 has 15 residues. V lost 5 bases and J lost 0; bases outside the gene matches: 5.

This sequence joins TRBV6-1 and TRBJ1-1; D gene uncertain. Germline CDR1 reads MNHNS; CDR2 reads SASEGT. The V and J ends lost 8 bases and 2 bases respectively, with 12 bases between them. The CDR3 loop spans 13 amino acids. The CDR3 region is CASLWTVNTEAFF. The CDR3 region has the DNA TGTGCCAGCTTATGGACGGTCAACACTGAAGCTTTCTTT.

CDR3 residues: CASSLSFNEQFF. The CDR3 DNA follows: TGTGCCAGCAGTCTTAGTTTCAATGAGCAGTTCTTC. The gene calls are TRBV6-1 and TRBJ2-1; D ambiguous. V was trimmed by 5 bases and J by 6 bases, leaving 8 bases between them. This CDR3 contains 12 residues. CDR1 is MNHNS and CDR2 is SASEGT in the germline V gene.

This chain connects TRBV2 to TRBJ2-7; D gene uncertain. Between the trimmed V and J ends, which lost 5 bases and 3 bases, there was a span of 8 bases. This CDR3 has 12 residues. Germline assignment: CDR1 SNHLY and CDR2 FYNNEI. The CDR3 here is CASSRSHYEQYF. The CDR3, as DNA: TGTGCCAGCAGTCGGAGTCACTACGAGCAGTACTTC.